The 11 T cell receptor beta chains below all came from one sample that was sequenced in a study of blood T cell repertoires in COVID-19. The assay was immunoSEQ multiplex PCR, and TCRdb's table has in-frame clones only and misses some. This table holds 160,000 or so clones, about four fifths found once. The sample consisted of peripheral blood. These receptors all come from a man aged 55 to 70 with active or convalescent COVID-19.

This clone was counted between two and nine times. This rearrangement joins TRBV4-1 to TRBJ1-4, with TRBD1 as a possible D gene (5 bases). Germline-derived CDR1 and CDR2 are MGHRA and YSYEKL. The CDR3 is 17 amino acids. V was cut by 4 bases and J by 4 bases, with 19 bases left in between. The CDR3 here is CASSLYFPRGSNEKLFF. CDR3 DNA: TGCGCCAGCAGCCTATACTTCCCTCGGGGGAGTAATGAAAAACTGTTTTTT.

V and J are TRBV19 and TRBJ1-5; D is ambiguous. The CDR3 totals 11 residues. Germline CDR1 reads LNHDA; CDR2 reads SQIVND (reference sequence). V was shortened by 11 bases and J by 4 bases, with 9 bases between the two germline ends. The CDR3 DNA follows: TGTGCCGTATCGGGGAATCAGCCCCAGCATTTT. It is translated as CAVSGNQPQHF. The full variable domain, in which reference TRBV19 and TRBJ1-5 provide the parts outside the CDR3, is DGGITQSPKYLFRKEGQNVTLSCEQNLNHDAMYWYRQDPGQGLRLIYYSQIVNDFQKGDIAEGYSVSREKKESFPLTVTSAQKNPTAFYLCAVSGNQPQHFGDGTRLSIL.

V usage is TRBV7-2 and J usage is TRBJ2-7; tentatively, D is TRBD2 (5 bases). The CDR3 has 13 amino acids. Deletions cut 6 bases from V and 6 bases from J, with 15 bases between. Germline V gene lookup returns CDR1 SGHTA and CDR2 FQGNSA. The DNA of the CDR3 is TGTGCCAGCAGGCGGACGGGTCGGGGCGAGCAGTACTTC. It translates to CASRRTGRGEQYF.

The rearrangement joins TRBV10-1 to TRBJ2-5; 13 nucleotides line up with TRBD2. Germline loops: CDR1 WNHNN, CDR2 SYGVQD (reference sequence). The CDR3 covers 17 residues. Trimming at V came to 3 bases and at J to 1 base, leaving 5 bases not matched to a gene. CDR3 in amino acids: CASSDHGLAGAQETQYF. DNA for the CDR3: TGCGCCAGCAGTGACCACGGACTAGCGGGGGCCCAAGAGACCCAGTACTTC.

V gene TRBV6-5 combines with J gene TRBJ2-5; 11 bases match TRBD1. From germline, CDR1 is MNHEY and CDR2 SVGAGI. This CDR3 has 16 residues. V trimming: 0 bases; J trimming: 5 bases; junction bases outside the gene matches: 5. The CDR3 loop reads CASSYSTGTGGETQYF. DNA of the CDR3: TGTGCCAGCAGTTACTCGACCGGGACAGGGGGGGAGACCCAGTACTTC.

This clone was observed a single time. The chain has TRBV4-2 and TRBJ2-3; 8 nucleotides agree with TRBD1. The J segment lost 2 bases and the V segment lost 1 base, leaving 8 bases of the junction unmatched. The CDR3 loop spans 17 amino acids. In germline, CDR1 is LGHNA, CDR2 YNFKEQ. The CDR3 bases are TGTGCCAGCAGCCAAGTGACAGGGGCACTCTTCACAGATACGCAGTATTTT. This encodes CASSQVTGALFTDTQYF.

The gene calls are TRBV5-1 and TRBJ2-2, with 9 bases fitting TRBD1. Germline CDR1 reads SGHRS; CDR2 reads YFSETQ. J gave up 6 bases and V 5 bases, and 5 bases lay outside the gene matches. The CDR3 runs to 14 residues. The CDR3 DNA is TGCGCCAGCAGTAAGGGACAGGGCGCCGGGGAGCTGTTTTTT. It translates to CASSKGQGAGELFF.

The V and J genes are TRBV2 and TRBJ2-2, with TRBD2 matching over 14 bases. The germline V gene has CDR1 SNHLY and CDR2 FYNNEI. The junction had 8 bases not matched to a gene; V was cut back by 6 bases and J by 5 bases. CDR3 length: 17 residues. The CDR3 nucleotides read TGTGCCAGCAGAGGGGGAGGACTAGCGGGAGGTACCGGGGAGCTGTTTTTT. It encodes CASRGGGLAGGTGELFF.

This clone was counted between two and nine times. V usage is TRBV24-1 and J usage is TRBJ2-1; D not resolved. This CDR3 region has 13 residues. Trimming took 1 base from V and 10 from J, leaving 10 bases between them. In germline, CDR1 is KGHDR, CDR2 SFDVKD. CDR3 protein: CATSDFRRGEQFF. For the CDR3, the DNA is TGTGCCACCAGTGATTTCCGCCGAGGCGAGCAGTTCTTC.

The chain employs TRBV28 and TRBJ2-1; 9 bases agree with TRBD1. This CDR3 comprises 15 residues. Germline V gene lookup returns CDR1 MDHEN and CDR2 SYDVKM. V dropped 7 bases and J dropped 7; count of bases not matched to a gene: 11. The CDR3 reads CASILAGTGSNEQFF. The DNA for the CDR3 is TGTGCCAGCATCCTCGCCGGGACAGGGTCGAATGAGCAGTTCTTC.

The gene calls are TRBV6-2 or TRBV6-3 and TRBJ1-2; 7 nucleotides align to TRBD1. Germline-derived CDR1 and CDR2 are MNHEY and SVGEGT. V was pared by 0 bases and J by 8 bases, with 6 bases of the junction left unmatched. CDR3 size: 14 residues. The CDR3 nucleotides are TGTGCCAGCAGTTACTCCGACAGGGCCAACGGCTACACCTTC. Encoded protein: CASSYSDRANGYTF.